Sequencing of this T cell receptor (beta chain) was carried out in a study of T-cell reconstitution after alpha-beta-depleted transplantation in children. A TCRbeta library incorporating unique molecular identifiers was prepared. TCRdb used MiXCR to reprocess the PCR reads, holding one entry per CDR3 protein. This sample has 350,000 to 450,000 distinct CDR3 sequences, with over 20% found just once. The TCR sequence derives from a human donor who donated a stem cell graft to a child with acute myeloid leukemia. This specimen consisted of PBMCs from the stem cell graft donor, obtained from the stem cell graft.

The DNA for the CDR3 is TGTGCCACCAGTGACCCGGGACTAGCGGGCCACCAAGAGACCCAGTACTTC. Residues: CATSDPGLAGHQETQYF. This rearrangement joins TRBV24-1 to TRBJ2-5; 12 bases line up with TRBD2. With 4 bases clipped from V and 0 bases from J, the junction kept 5 bases outside the gene matches. This CDR3 is built from 17 residues. The V gene's germline CDR1 is KGHDR and CDR2 SFDVKD.